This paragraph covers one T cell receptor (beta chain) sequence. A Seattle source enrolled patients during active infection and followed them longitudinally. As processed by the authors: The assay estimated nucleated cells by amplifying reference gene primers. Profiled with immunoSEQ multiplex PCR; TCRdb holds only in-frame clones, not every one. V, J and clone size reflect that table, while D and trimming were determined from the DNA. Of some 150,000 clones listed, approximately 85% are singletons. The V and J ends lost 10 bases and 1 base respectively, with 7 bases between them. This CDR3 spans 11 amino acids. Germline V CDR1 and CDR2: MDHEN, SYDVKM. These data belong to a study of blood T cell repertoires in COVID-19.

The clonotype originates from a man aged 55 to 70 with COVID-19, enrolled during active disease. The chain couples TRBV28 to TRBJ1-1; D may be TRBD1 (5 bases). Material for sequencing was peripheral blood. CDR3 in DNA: TGTGCCACTACAGGGAACACTGAAGCTTTCTTT. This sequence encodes CATTGNTEAFF.